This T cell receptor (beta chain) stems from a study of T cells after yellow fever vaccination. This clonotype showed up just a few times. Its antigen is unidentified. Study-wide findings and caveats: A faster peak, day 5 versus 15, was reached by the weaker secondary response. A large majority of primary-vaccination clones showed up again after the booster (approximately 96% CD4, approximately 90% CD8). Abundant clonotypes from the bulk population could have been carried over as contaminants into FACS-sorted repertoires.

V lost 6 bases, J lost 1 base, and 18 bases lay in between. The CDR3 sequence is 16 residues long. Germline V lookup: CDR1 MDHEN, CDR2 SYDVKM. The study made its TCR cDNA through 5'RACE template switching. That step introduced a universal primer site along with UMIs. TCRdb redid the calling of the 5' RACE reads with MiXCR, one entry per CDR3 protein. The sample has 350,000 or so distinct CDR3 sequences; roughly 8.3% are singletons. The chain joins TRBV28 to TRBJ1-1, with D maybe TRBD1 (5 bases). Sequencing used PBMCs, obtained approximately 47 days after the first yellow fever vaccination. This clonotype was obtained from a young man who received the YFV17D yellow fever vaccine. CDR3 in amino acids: CASSLPDGAQNTEAFF. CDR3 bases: TGTGCCAGCAGCTTACCCGACGGGGCCCAGAACACTGAAGCTTTCTTT.